A selection of T cell receptor beta chains follows, all from one sample in a study of blood T cell repertoires in COVID-19. The method was immunoSEQ multiplex PCR; TCRdb's version includes in-frame clones alone and lacks a portion of them. This sample has approximately 210,000 clones, with around 82% found just once. The sample taken for sequencing was peripheral blood. The source of these receptors is a man in his fifties or sixties with active or convalescent COVID-19. Each CDR3 is given with its conserved first and last residue. D genes are given only for firm matches. Expanded clones are given a class, and other clones once, few, many or no size at all.

abundance	v_gene	d_gene	j_gene	CDR3aa	CDR3nt
-	TRBV28	-	TRBJ2-2	CASSPGSRDTGELFF	TGTGCCAGCTCTCCGGGTTCGCGGGACACCGGGGAGCTGTTTTTT
-	TRBV7-6	-	TRBJ1-2	CASSLAGGTNYGYTF	TGTGCCAGCAGCTTAGCCGGGGGGACCAACTATGGCTACACCTTC
-	TRBV20-1	-	TRBJ1-4	CSASEQGWGEKLFF	TGCAGTGCTAGTGAACAGGGCTGGGGTGAAAAACTGTTTTTT
-	TRBV9	-	TRBJ1-6	CASSSQVGGLDSPLHF	TGTGCCAGCAGCTCCCAGGTGGGGGGTTTGGATTCACCCCTCCACTTT
-	TRBV19	-	TRBJ1-4	CASLPTGFDEKLFF	TGTGCCAGTCTCCCTACAGGTTTCGATGAAAAACTGTTTTTT
many	TRBV5-6	-	TRBJ1-4	CASTNWGGATNEKLFF	TGTGCCAGCACCAACTGGGGGGGAGCAACTAATGAAAAACTGTTTTTT
-	TRBV7-3	-	TRBJ2-3	CASSLGGSDTQYF	TGTGCCAGCAGCTTGGGCGGGTCAGATACGCAGTATTTT
-	TRBV15	-	TRBJ2-1	CATSREMAAGSYNEQFF	TGTGCCACCAGCAGAGAGATGGCCGCGGGTTCGTACAATGAGCAGTTCTTC
-	TRBV5-1	-	TRBJ1-1	CASSFMSNTEAFF	TGCGCCAGCAGCTTTATGAGTAACACTGAAGCTTTCTTT
-	TRBV5-1	TRBD1	TRBJ1-2	CASSLDRGSDGYTF	TGCGCCAGCAGCTTGGACAGGGGGTCAGATGGCTACACCTTC
-	TRBV7-9	-	TRBJ1-1	CASSLAQGARVRF	TGTGCCAGCAGCTTAGCGCAGGGTGCCAGAGTACGCTTT
-	TRBV28	-	TRBJ2-7	CASKGGGQTGEQYF	TGTGCCAGCAAGGGGGGCGGGCAGACAGGGGAGCAGTACTTC
-	TRBV10-3	-	TRBJ1-5	CAISEGGAGGQPQHF	TGTGCCATCAGTGAGGGAGGGGCGGGTGGTCAGCCCCAGCATTTT
-	TRBV7-3	TRBD1	TRBJ2-3	CASSLTGRTGGLTDTQYF	TGTGCCAGCAGCTTAACGGGTCGGACAGGGGGCCTCACAGATACGCAGTATTTT
-	TRBV6-2/TRBV6-3	-	TRBJ1-2	CASSSTGTPLYGYTF	TGTGCCAGCAGTTCAACCGGGACACCTCTCTATGGCTACACCTTC
-	TRBV25-1	TRBD2	TRBJ2-3	CASHDPPLAASTDTQYF	TGTGCCAGCCACGATCCACCTCTAGCGGCTAGCACAGATACGCAGTATTTT
-	TRBV7-2	-	TRBJ2-5	CASSGDAGSGETQYF	TGTGCCAGCAGCGGAGATGCCGGCTCGGGGGAGACCCAGTACTTC
-	TRBV7-6	-	TRBJ2-1	CASSLAFGSGAREQFF	TGTGCCAGCAGCTTGGCTTTCGGTTCAGGGGCGCGGGAGCAGTTCTTC
-	TRBV28	TRBD2	TRBJ2-5	CASSFSRTSGYQETQYF	TGTGCCAGCAGTTTCTCCCGGACTAGCGGGTACCAAGAGACCCAGTACTTC
-	TRBV7-2	TRBD1	TRBJ2-7	CASSSSGTGVEQYF	TGTGCCAGCAGCTCCTCCGGGACAGGGGTCGAGCAGTACTTC
once	TRBV9	-	TRBJ2-2	CASSPYTGELFF	TGTGCCAGCAGCCCCTACACCGGGGAGCTGTTTTTT
-	TRBV19	-	TRBJ1-1	CASSIDRVKPFF	TGTGCCAGTAGTATAGACCGAGTCAAACCTTTCTTT
-	TRBV5-5	-	TRBJ2-7	CASSLGQAQSSYEQYF	TGTGCCAGCAGCTTGGGTCAGGCCCAAAGCTCCTACGAGCAGTACTTC
-	TRBV7-2	TRBD2	TRBJ2-5	CASSLRGGLETQYF	TGTGCCAGCAGCTTACGGGGGGGGCTAGAGACCCAGTACTTC
-	TRBV11-2	TRBD2	TRBJ2-6	CASSLRGVAGANVLTF	TGTGCCAGCAGCTTACGGGGGGTGGCTGGGGCCAACGTCCTGACTTTC
few	TRBV4-1	-	TRBJ1-3	CASRAGHNSGNTIYF	TGCGCCAGCAGAGCAGGACACAACTCTGGAAACACCATATATTTT
few	TRBV9	-	TRBJ1-2	CASSAGTVYGYTF	TGTGCCAGCAGCGCGGGGACTGTATATGGCTACACCTTC
-	TRBV18	TRBD1	TRBJ1-3	CASSPTGDGSGNTIYF	TGTGCCAGCTCACCGACAGGGGATGGCTCTGGAAACACCATATATTTT
-	TRBV10-3	-	TRBJ1-4	CAISEAPGVKLFF	TGTGCCATCAGTGAGGCACCGGGAGTAAAACTGTTTTTT
few	TRBV4-1	-	TRBJ1-4	CASSPAGARSATNEKLFF	TGCGCCAGCAGCCCCGCAGGGGCGCGAAGCGCAACTAATGAAAAACTGTTTTTT
-	TRBV4-2	TRBD1	TRBJ2-3	CASSQRTGGFADTQYF	TGTGCCAGCAGCCAGCGGACAGGGGGATTCGCAGATACGCAGTATTTT
-	TRBV9	-	TRBJ2-1	CASSDVRGNEQFF	TGTGCCAGCAGCGACGTAAGGGGTAATGAGCAGTTCTTC
-	TRBV5-1	-	TRBJ2-7	CASSLWGRYEQYF	TGCGCCAGCAGCTTGTGGGGGCGCTACGAGCAGTACTTC
-	TRBV5-6	-	TRBJ1-1	CASTRRGAIKDTEAFF	TGTGCCAGTACGAGGAGGGGTGCCATCAAGGACACTGAAGCTTTCTTT
few	TRBV10-3	-	TRBJ1-1	CAIRTDLNTEAFF	TGTGCCATTCGGACAGATCTGAACACTGAAGCTTTCTTT
-	TRBV5-1	-	TRBJ1-3	CASNSGNTIYF	TGCGCCAGCAACTCGGGAAACACCATATATTTT
-	TRBV27	-	TRBJ2-1	CASSFRGNPLYNEQFF	TGTGCCAGCAGTTTTCGTGGTAACCCACTATACAATGAGCAGTTCTTC
-	TRBV19	-	TRBJ1-1	CASSIQHVRTMNTEAFF	TGTGCCAGTAGTATACAGCATGTCAGAACTATGAACACTGAAGCTTTCTTT
-	TRBV5-4	-	TRBJ1-2	CASSPDSSSADGYTF	TGTGCCAGCAGCCCAGACAGCTCCTCTGCTGATGGCTACACCTTC
-	TRBV5-5	TRBD2	TRBJ2-3	CASSRTSGGLLITDTQYF	TGTGCCAGCAGCCGGACTAGCGGAGGCCTTCTTATCACAGATACGCAGTATTTT
-	TRBV6-6	TRBD1	TRBJ2-7	CASTLRQGSYEQYF	TGTGCCAGCACCCTCCGACAGGGGTCCTACGAGCAGTACTTC
-	TRBV15	-	TRBJ2-3	CATSTGSGGPDTQYF	TGTGCCACCAGCACCGGGAGCGGTGGGCCGGATACGCAGTATTTT
-	TRBV13	TRBD1	TRBJ2-7	CASSFSGTVYEQYF	TGTGCCAGCAGCTTTTCCGGGACAGTCTACGAGCAGTACTTC
-	TRBV24-1	TRBD1	TRBJ2-5	CATGTGVEETQYF	TGTGCCACCGGGACAGGGGTGGAGGAGACCCAGTACTTC
-	TRBV11-2	TRBD1	TRBJ1-2	CASSSTGGVHGYTF	TGTGCCAGCAGCTCGACAGGGGGGGTCCATGGCTACACCTTC
-	TRBV15	TRBD1	TRBJ2-1	CATSGWTGGNEQFF	TGTGCCACCAGCGGATGGACAGGGGGTAATGAGCAGTTCTTC
-	TRBV4-1	-	TRBJ2-2	CASSSSRELTNTGELFF	TGCGCCAGCAGCTCTTCTAGGGAGTTAACGAACACCGGGGAGCTGTTTTTT
few	TRBV7-8	-	TRBJ2-1	CASSPQQGLGAYNEQFF	TGTGCCAGCAGCCCTCAACAGGGATTAGGTGCCTACAATGAGCAGTTCTTC
-	TRBV21-1	-	TRBJ1-2	CASTRRRGANYGYTF	TGTGCCAGCACCCGACGGCGGGGGGCGAACTATGGCTACACCTTC
-	TRBV19	TRBD1	TRBJ1-1	CASSPRQGRGSEAFF	TGTGCCAGTAGTCCCAGACAGGGGCGAGGGTCTGAAGCTTTCTTT
few	TRBV27	TRBD1	TRBJ1-2	CASSSQRGQEGYGYTF	TGTGCCAGCAGCTCTCAACGCGGACAGGAGGGCTATGGCTACACCTTC
-	TRBV21-1	-	TRBJ1-2	CASSTQGGGNYGYTF	TGTGCCAGCAGCACACAGGGAGGGGGGAACTATGGCTACACCTTC
-	TRBV30	-	TRBJ2-5	CAWSLSVQETQYF	TGTGCCTGGAGCCTTTCAGTGCAAGAGACCCAGTACTTC
-	TRBV5-4	TRBD1	TRBJ1-3	CASSSMGQSSGNTIYF	TGTGCCAGCAGCTCCATGGGACAGAGCTCTGGAAACACCATATATTTT
few	TRBV10-3	-	TRBJ1-1	CAISSGFMNTEAFF	TGTGCCATCAGTTCAGGGTTCATGAACACTGAAGCTTTCTTT
-	TRBV6-5	TRBD1	TRBJ2-7	CASRLGDRGFHEQYF	TGTGCCAGCAGGCTCGGGGACAGGGGTTTCCACGAGCAGTACTTC
-	TRBV27	-	TRBJ2-6	CASSFLSQRSGANVLTF	TGTGCCAGCAGTTTTTTGTCCCAGCGGTCTGGGGCCAACGTCCTGACTTTC
once	TRBV30	-	TRBJ1-4	CAWTDGGGEKLFF	TGTGCCTGGACGGACGGCGGGGGTGAAAAACTGTTTTTT
many	TRBV5-5	TRBD1	TRBJ1-1	CASRPRLQGGIEAFF	TGTGCCAGCAGGCCACGTCTACAGGGGGGGATTGAAGCTTTCTTT
-	TRBV5-6	TRBD1	TRBJ2-7	CASRFRDRSYEQYF	TGTGCCAGCAGATTCCGGGACAGGTCCTACGAGCAGTACTTC